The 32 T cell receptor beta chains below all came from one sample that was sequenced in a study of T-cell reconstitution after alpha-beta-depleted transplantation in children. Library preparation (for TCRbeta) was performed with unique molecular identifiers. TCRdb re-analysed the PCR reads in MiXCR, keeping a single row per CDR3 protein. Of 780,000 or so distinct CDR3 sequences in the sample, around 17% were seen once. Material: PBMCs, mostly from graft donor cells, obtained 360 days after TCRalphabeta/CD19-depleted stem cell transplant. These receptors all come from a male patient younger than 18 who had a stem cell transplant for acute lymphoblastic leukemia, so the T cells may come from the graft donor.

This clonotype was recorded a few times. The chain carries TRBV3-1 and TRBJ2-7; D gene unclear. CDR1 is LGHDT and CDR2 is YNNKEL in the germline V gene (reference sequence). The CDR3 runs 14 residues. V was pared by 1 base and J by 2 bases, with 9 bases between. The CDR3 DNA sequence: TGTGCCAGCAGCCAAGTGGTCCGCACCTACGAGCAGTACTTC. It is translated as CASSQVVRTYEQYF.

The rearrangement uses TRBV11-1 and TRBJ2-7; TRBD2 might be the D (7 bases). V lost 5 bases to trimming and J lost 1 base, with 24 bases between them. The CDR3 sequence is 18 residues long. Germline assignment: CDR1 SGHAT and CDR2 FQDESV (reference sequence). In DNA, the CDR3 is TGTGCCAGCAGCCCGCTGGGGGCGGGAGTGTACAGGTCCTACGAGCAGTACTTC. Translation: CASSPLGAGVYRSYEQYF.

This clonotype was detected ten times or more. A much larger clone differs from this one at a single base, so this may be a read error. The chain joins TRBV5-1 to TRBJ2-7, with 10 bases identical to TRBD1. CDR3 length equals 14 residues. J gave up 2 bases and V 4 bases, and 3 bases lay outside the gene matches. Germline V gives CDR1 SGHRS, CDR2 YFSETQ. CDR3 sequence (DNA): TGCGCCAGCAGCCAAGGGACAGGGGCCTACGAGCAGTACTTC. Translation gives CASSQGTGAYEQYF.

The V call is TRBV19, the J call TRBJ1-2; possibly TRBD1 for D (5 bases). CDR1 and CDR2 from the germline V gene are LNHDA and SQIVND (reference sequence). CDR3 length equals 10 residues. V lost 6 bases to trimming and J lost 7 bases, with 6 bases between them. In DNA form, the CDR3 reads TGTGCCAGTAGGCAGGGTGGCTACACCTTC. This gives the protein CASRQGGYTF.

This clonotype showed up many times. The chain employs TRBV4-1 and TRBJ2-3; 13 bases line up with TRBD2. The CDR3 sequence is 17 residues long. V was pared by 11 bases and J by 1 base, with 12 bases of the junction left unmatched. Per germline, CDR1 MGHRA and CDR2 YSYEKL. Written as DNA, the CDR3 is TGCGCCGGCTCCGGGACTAGCGGGATAGGTGGCACAGATACGCAGTATTTT. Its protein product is CAGSGTSGIGGTDTQYF.

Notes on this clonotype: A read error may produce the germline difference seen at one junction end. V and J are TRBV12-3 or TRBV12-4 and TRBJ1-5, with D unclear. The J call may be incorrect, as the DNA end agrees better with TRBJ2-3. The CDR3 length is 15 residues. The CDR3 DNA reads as TGTGCCAGCAGATTAGACGGATATAGCAATCAGCCCCAGTATTTT. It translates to CASRLDGYSNQPQYF.

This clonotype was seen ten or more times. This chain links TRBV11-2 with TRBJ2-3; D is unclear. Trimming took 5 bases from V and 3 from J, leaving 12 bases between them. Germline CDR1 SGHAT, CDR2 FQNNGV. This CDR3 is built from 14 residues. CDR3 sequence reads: CASSMLTRTDTQYF. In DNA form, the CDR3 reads TGTGCCAGCAGCATGTTGACCCGTACAGATACGCAGTATTTT.

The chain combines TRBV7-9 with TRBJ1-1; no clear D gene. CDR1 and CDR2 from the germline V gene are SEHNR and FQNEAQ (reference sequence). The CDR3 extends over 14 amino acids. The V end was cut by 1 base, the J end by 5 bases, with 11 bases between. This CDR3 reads CASSLVATPTEAFF. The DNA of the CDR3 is TGTGCCAGCAGCTTAGTAGCCACACCTACTGAAGCTTTCTTT. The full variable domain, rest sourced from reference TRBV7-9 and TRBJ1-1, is DTGVSQNPRHKITKRGQNVTFRCDPISEHNRLYWYRQTLGQGPEFLTYFQNEAQLEKSRLLSDRFSAERPKGSFSTLEIQRTEQGDSAMYLCASSLVATPTEAFFGQGTRLTVV.

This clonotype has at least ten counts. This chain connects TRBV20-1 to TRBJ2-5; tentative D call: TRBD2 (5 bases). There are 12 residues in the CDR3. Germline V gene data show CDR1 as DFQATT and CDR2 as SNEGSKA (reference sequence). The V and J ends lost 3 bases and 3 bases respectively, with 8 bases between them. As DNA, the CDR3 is TGCAGTGCTAGTTTGGGAGAAGAGACCCAGTACTTC. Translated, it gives CSASLGEETQYF.

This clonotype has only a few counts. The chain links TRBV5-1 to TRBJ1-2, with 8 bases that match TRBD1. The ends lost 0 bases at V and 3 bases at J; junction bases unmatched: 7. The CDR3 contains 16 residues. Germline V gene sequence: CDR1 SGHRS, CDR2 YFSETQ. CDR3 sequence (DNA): TGCGCCAGCAGCTTGGTTCGACAGGGGATCTACTATGGCTACACCTTC. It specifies CASSLVRQGIYYGYTF.

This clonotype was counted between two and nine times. The DNA of the CDR3 is TGTGCCAGCAGCTTGGGAAGGGACTCCAACCGCGGGTACATTCAGTACTTC. This encodes CASSLGRDSNRGYIQYF. The chain combines TRBV11-2 with TRBJ2-4; perhaps TRBD2 as D (6 bases). There are 17 residues in the CDR3. Trimming removed 3 bases from V and 8 bases from J, with 23 bases in between. The germline CDR1 and CDR2 sequences are SGHAT and FQNNGV.

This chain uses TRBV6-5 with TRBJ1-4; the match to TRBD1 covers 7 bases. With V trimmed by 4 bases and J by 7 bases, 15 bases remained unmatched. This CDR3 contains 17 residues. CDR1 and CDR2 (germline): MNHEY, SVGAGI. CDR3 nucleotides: TGTGCCAGCAGTTTCCAGGGGGGACAGTCTGGTGGTGAAAAACTGTTTTTT. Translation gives CASSFQGGQSGGEKLFF.

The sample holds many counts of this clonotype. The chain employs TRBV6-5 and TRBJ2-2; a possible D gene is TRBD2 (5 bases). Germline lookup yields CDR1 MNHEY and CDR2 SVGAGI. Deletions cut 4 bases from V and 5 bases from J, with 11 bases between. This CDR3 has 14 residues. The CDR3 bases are TGTGCCAGCAGTTTTGGGAGTCTGACCGGGGAGCTGTTTTTT. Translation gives CASSFGSLTGELFF.

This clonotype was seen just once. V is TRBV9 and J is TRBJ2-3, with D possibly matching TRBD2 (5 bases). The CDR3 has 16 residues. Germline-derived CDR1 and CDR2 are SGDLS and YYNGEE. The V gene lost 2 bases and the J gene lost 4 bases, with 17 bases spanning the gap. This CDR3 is CASSVPDYASPDTQYF. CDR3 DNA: TGTGCCAGCAGCGTCCCCGACTACGCCTCCCCAGATACGCAGTATTTT.

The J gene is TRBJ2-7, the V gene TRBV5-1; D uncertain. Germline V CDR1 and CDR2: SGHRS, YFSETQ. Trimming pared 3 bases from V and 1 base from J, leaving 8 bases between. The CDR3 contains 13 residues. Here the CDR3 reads CASSSVQSYEQYF. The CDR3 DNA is TGCGCCAGCAGCTCCGTACAGTCCTACGAGCAGTACTTC.

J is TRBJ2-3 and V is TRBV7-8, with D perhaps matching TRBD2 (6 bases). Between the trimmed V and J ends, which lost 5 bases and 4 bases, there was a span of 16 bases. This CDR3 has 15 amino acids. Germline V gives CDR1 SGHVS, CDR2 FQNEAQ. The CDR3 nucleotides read TGTGCCAGCAGCGGGGACTGGTATCACCCAGATACGCAGTATTTT. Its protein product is CASSGDWYHPDTQYF.

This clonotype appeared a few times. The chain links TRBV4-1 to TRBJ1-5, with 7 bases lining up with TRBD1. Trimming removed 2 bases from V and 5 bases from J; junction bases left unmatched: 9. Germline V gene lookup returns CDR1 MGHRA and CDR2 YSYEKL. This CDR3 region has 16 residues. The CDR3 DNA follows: TGCGCCAGCAGCCAATCTACAGGGGTGCGGGATCAGCCCCAGCATTTT. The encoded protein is CASSQSTGVRDQPQHF.

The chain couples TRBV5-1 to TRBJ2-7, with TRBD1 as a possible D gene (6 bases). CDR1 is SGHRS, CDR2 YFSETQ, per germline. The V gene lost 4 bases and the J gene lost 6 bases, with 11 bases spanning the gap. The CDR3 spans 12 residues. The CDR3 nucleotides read TGCGCCAGCAGCCCACAGGGTAGCGAGCAGTACTTC. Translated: CASSPQGSEQYF.

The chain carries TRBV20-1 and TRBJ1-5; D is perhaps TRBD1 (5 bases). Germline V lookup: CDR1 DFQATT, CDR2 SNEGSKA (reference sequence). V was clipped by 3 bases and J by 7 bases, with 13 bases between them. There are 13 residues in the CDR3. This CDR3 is CSASRGVIQPQHF. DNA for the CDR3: TGCAGTGCTAGTAGAGGGGTCATCCAGCCCCAGCATTTT.

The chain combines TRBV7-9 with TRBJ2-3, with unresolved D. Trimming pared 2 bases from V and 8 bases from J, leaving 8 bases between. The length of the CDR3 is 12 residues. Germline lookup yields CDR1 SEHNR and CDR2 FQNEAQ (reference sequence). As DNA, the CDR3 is TGTGCCAGCAGCTTAAATCTGGGTACGCAGTATTTT. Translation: CASSLNLGTQYF.

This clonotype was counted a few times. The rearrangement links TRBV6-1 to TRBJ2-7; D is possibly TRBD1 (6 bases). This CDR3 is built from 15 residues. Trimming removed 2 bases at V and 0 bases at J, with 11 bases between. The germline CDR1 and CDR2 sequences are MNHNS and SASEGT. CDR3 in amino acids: CASSETGISSYEQYF. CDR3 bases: TGTGCCAGCAGTGAAACAGGGATTAGCTCCTACGAGCAGTACTTC.

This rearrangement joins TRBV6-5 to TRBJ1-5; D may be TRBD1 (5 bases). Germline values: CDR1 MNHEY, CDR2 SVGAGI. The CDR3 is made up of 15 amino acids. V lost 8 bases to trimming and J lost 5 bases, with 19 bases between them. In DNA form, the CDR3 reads TGTGCCAGCGGATCGCGGGGCGAGGGCCATCAGCCCCAGCATTTT. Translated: CASGSRGEGHQPQHF.

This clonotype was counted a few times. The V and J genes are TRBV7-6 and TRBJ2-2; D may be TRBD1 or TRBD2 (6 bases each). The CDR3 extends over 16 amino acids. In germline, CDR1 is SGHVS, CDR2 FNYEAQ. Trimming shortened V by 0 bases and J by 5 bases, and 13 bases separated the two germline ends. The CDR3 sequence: CASSLATGRRTGELFF. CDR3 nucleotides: TGTGCCAGCAGCTTAGCAACAGGGAGGAGAACCGGGGAGCTGTTTTTT.

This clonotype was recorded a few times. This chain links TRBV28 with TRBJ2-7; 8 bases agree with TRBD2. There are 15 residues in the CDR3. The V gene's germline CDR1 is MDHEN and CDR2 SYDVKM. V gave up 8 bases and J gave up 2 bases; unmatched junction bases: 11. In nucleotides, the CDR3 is TGTGCCAGCCTCCTTGGGGCGGGAGGTCCCTACGAGCAGTACTTC. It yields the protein CASLLGAGGPYEQYF.

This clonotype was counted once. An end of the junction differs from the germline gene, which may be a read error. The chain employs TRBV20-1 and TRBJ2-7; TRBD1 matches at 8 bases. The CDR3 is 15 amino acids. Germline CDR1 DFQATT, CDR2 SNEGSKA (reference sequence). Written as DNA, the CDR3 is TGCTGTGCTAGAGACAGGGGTGGATTCTCCTACGAGCAGTACTTC. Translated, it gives CCARDRGGFSYEQYF.

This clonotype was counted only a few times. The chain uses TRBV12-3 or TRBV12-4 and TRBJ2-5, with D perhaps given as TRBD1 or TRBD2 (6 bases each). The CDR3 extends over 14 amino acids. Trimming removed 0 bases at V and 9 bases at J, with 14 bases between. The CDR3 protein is CASSLAGGQGAQYF. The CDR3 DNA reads TGTGCCAGCAGTTTAGCGGGGGGCCAAGGTGCCCAGTACTTC.

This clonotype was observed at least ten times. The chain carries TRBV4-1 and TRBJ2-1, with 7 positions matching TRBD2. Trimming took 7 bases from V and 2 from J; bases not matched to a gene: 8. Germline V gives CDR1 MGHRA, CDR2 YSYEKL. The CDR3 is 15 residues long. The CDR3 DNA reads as TGCGCCAGCACCTGGGACTACCGAACCTACAATGAGCAGTTCTTC. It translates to CASTWDYRTYNEQFF.

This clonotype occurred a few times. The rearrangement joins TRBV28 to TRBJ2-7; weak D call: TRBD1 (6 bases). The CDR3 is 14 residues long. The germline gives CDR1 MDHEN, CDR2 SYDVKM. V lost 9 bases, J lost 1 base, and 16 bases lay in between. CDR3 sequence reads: CASDRAQGSYEQYF. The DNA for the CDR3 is TGTGCCAGTGACCGGGCCCAGGGGTCCTACGAGCAGTACTTC.

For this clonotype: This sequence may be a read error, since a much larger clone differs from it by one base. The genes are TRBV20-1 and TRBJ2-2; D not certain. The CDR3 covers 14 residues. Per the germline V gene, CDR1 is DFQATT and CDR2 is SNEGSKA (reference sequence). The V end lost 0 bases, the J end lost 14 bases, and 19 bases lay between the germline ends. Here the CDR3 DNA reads TGCAGTGCTAGAGATGGCGGCAGTAGAGTGGATCTGTTTTTT. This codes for CSARDGGSRVDLFF.

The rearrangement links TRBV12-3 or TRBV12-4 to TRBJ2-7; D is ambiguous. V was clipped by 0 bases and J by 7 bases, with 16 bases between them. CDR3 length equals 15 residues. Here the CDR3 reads CASSLATVGLWEQYF. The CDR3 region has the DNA TGTGCCAGCAGTTTAGCGACGGTAGGGCTATGGGAGCAGTACTTC.

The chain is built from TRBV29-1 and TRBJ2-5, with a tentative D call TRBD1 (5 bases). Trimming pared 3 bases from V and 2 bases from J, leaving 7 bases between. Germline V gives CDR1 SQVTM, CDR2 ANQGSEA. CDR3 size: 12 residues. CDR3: CSVDRVQETQYF. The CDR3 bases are TGCAGCGTTGACAGGGTTCAAGAGACCCAGTACTTC.

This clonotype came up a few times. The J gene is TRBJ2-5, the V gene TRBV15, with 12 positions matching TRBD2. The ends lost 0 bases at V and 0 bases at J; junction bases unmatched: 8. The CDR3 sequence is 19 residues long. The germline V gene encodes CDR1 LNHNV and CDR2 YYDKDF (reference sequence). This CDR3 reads CATSRDRGLAGGNQETQYF. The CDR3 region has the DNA TGTGCCACCAGCAGAGATCGTGGGCTAGCGGGAGGGAACCAAGAGACCCAGTACTTC.